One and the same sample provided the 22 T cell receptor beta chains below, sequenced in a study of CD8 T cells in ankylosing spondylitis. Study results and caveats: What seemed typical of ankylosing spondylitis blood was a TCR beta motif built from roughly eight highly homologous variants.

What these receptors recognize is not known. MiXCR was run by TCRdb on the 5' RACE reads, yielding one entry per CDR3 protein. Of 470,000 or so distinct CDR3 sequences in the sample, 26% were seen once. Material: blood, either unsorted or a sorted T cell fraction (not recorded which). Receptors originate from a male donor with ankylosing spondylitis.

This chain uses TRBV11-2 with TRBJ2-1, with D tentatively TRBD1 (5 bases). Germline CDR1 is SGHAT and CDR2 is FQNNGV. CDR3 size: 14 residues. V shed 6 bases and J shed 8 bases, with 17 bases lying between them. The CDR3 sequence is CASSFGSRVYEQFF. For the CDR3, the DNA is TGTGCCAGCAGTTTTGGGTCCAGGGTCTATGAGCAGTTCTTC. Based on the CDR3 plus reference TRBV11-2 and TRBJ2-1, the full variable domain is EAGVAQSPRYKIIEKRQSVAFWCNPISGHATLYWYQQILGQGPKLLIQFQNNGVVDDSQLPKDRFSAERLKGVDSTLKIQPAKLEDSAVYLCASSFGSRVYEQFFGPGTRLTVL.

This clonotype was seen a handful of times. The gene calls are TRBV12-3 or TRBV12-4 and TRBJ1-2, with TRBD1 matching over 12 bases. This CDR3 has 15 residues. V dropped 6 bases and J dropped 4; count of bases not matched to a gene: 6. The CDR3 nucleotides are TGTGCCAGCAGCCGGGACAGGGGGCGAAGCTATGGCTACACCTTC. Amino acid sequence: CASSRDRGRSYGYTF.

CDR3: CASSPLAGGEAFF. In DNA form, the CDR3 reads TGTGCCAGCAGCCCGCTAGCAGGCGGTGAAGCTTTCTTT. This rearrangement joins TRBV3-1 to TRBJ1-1; D is uncertain. Per the germline V gene, CDR1 is LGHDT and CDR2 is YNNKEL (reference sequence). With 4 bases removed from V and 7 bases from J, the gap between germline ends came to 13 bases. The CDR3 length is 13 residues.

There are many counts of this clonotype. The CDR3 DNA reads as TGTGCCAGCAGCGGACGGGCTTCCTACGAGCAGTACTTC. Protein: CASSGRASYEQYF. This chain links TRBV3-1 with TRBJ2-7; unclear D gene. This CDR3 is 13 amino acids long. The V gene's germline CDR1 is LGHDT and CDR2 YNNKEL (reference sequence). With 5 bases removed from V and 1 base from J, the gap between germline ends came to 9 bases.

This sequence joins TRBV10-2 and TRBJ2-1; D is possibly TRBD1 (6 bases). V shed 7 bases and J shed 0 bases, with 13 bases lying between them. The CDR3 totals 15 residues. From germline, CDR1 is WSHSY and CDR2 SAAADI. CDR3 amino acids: CASKHRVSSYNEQFF. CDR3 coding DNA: TGCGCCAGCAAACACAGGGTGAGCTCCTACAATGAGCAGTTCTTC.

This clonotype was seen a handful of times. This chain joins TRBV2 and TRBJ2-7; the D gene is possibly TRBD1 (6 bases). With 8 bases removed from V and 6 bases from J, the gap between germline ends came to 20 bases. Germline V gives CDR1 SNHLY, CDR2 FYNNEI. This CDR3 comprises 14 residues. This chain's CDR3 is CASLWVGDMVEQYV. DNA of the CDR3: TGTGCCAGCTTGTGGGTGGGGGACATGGTCGAGCAGTACGTC.

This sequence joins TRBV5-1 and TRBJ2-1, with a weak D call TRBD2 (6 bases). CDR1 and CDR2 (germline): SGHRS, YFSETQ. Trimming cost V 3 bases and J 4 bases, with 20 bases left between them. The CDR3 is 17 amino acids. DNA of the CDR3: TGCGCCAGCAGCTCCCCGGGTAGCGGCCTTAGGTACAATGAGCAGTTCTTC. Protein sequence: CASSSPGSGLRYNEQFF.

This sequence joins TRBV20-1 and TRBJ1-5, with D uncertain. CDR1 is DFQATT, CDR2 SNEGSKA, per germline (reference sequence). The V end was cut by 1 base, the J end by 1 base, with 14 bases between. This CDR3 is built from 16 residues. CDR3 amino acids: CSARADRAGSNQPQHF. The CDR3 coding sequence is TGCAGTGCTAGAGCCGATAGGGCGGGGAGCAATCAGCCCCAGCATTTT.

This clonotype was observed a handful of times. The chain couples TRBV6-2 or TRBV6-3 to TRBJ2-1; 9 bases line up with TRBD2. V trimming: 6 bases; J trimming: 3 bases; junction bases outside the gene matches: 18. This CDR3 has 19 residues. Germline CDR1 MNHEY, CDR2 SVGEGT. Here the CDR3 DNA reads TGTGCCAGCAGCCCCTCGACTAGCGGAAAAGGGGTGGACTACAATGAGCAGTTCTTC. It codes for CASSPSTSGKGVDYNEQFF.

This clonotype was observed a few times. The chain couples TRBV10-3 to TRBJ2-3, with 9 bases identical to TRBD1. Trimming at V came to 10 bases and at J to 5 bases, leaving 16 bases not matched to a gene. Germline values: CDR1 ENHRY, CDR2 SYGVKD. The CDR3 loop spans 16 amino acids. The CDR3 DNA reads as TGTGCCACCTGGGGACAGGGAAGAGTAAGGGGAGATACGCAGTATTTT. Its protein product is CATWGQGRVRGDTQYF.

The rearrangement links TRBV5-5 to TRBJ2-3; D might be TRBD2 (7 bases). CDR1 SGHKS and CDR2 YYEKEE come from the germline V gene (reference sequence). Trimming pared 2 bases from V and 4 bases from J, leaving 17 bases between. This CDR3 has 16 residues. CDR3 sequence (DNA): TGTGCCAGCAGCTTTGGGGGGCGGGAGTACGCAGATACGCAGTATTTT. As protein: CASSFGGREYADTQYF.

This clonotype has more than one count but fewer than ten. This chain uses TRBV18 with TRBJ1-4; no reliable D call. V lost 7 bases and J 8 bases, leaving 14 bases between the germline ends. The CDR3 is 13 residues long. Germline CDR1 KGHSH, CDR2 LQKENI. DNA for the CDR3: TGTGCCAGCTGTACGGCACGGAAGGAAAAACTGTTTTTT. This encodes CASCTARKEKLFF.

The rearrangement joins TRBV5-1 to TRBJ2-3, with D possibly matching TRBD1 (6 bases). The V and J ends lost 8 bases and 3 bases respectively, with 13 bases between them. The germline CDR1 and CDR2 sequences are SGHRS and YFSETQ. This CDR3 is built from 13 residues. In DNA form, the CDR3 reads TGCGCCAGTAGGGGGTTGAGGACAGATACGCAGTATTTT. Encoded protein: CASRGLRTDTQYF. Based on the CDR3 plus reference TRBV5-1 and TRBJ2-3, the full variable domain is KAGVTQTPRYLIKTRGQQVTLSCSPISGHRSVSWYQQTPGQGLQFLFEYFSETQRNKGNFPGRFSGRQFSNSRSEMNVSTLELGDSALYLCASRGLRTDTQYFGPGTRLTVL.

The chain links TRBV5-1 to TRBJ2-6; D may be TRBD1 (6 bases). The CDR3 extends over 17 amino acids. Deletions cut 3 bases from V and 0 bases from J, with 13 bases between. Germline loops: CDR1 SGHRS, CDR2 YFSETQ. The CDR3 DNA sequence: TGCGCCAGCAGCTGGACAGTAGTAGCCTCTGGGGCCAACGTCCTGACTTTC. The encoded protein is CASSWTVVASGANVLTF. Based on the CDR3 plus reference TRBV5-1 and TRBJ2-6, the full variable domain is KAGVTQTPRYLIKTRGQQVTLSCSPISGHRSVSWYQQTPGQGLQFLFEYFSETQRNKGNFPGRFSGRQFSNSRSEMNVSTLELGDSALYLCASSWTVVASGANVLTFGAGSRLTVL.

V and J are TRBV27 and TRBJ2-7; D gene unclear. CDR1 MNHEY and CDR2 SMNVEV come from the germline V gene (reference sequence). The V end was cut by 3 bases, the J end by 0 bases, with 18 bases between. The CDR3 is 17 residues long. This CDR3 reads CASSFKVTYFCSYEQYF. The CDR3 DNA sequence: TGTGCCAGCAGTTTCAAGGTGACCTATTTTTGCTCCTACGAGCAGTACTTC.

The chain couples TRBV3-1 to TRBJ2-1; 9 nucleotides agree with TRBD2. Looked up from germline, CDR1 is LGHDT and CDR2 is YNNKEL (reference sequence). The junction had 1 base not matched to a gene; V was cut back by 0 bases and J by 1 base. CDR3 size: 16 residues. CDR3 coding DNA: TGTGCCAGCAGCCAAGATGCGGGAGGGTCCTACAATGAGCAGTTCTTC. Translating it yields CASSQDAGGSYNEQFF.

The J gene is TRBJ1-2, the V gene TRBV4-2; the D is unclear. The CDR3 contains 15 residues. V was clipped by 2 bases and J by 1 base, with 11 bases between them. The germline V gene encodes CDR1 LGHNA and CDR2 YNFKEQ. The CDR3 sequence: CASSQPTESNYGYTF. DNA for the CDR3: TGTGCCAGCAGCCAACCTACGGAGAGTAACTATGGCTACACCTTC.

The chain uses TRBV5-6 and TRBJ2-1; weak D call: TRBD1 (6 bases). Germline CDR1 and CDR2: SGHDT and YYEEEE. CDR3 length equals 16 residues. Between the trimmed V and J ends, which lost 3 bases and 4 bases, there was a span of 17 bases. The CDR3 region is CASSSYSGVPYNEQFF. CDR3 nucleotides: TGTGCCAGCAGCTCGTACTCAGGGGTTCCGTACAATGAGCAGTTCTTC.

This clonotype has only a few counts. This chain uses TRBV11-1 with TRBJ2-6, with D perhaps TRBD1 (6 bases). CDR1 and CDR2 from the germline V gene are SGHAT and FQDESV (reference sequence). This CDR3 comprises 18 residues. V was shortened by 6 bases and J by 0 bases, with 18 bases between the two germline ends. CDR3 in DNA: TGTGCCAGCAGACCCACAGGGAGCTCCTACTCTGGGGCCAACGTCCTGACTTTC. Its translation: CASRPTGSSYSGANVLTF.

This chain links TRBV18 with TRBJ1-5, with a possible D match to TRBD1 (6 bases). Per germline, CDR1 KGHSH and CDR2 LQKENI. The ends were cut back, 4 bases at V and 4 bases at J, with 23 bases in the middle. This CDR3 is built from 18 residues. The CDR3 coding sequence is TGTGCCAGCTCACTCCAACCGGGGCAGGGGCAAGGAAATCAGCCCCAGCATTTT. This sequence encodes CASSLQPGQGQGNQPQHF.

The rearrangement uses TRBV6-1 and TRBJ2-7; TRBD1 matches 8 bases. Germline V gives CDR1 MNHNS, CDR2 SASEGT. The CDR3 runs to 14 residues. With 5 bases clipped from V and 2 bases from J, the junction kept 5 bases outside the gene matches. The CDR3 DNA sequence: TGTGCCAGCAGTACCCGGGACAGGCCCTACGAGCAGTACTTC. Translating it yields CASSTRDRPYEQYF.

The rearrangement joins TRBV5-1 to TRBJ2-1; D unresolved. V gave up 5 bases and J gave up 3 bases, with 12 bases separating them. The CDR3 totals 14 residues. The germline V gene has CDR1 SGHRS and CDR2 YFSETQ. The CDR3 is CASSPGDNYNEQFF. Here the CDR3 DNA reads TGCGCCAGCAGTCCCGGCGACAACTACAATGAGCAGTTCTTC.